One and the same sample provided the 10 T cell receptor beta chains below, sequenced in a study of early T cells in non-severe SARS-CoV-2 infection. TCRdb itself ran the 5' RACE reads through MiXCR, one entry per CDR3 protein. The sample shows around 82,000 distinct CDR3 sequences, roughly 15% of them seen only once. Sample: whole blood. The receptor source for this set is an adult who was a healthcare worker with PCR-confirmed SARS-CoV-2 infection or an uninfected control (not recorded which).

This clonotype was counted between two and nine times. The chain carries TRBV28 and TRBJ1-2; D unclear. The CDR3 is 13 amino acids. Germline values: CDR1 MDHEN, CDR2 SYDVKM. Trimming shortened V by 2 bases and J by 8 bases, and 12 bases separated the two germline ends. This CDR3 reads CASSLGRSRGYTF. The CDR3 DNA sequence: TGTGCCAGCAGTTTAGGGCGTTCCCGGGGCTACACCTTC.

This clonotype was seen a handful of times. This chain uses TRBV29-1 with TRBJ2-3, with a tentative D call TRBD2 (6 bases). CDR1 is SQVTM and CDR2 is ANQGSEA in the germline V gene. V lost 7 bases to trimming and J lost 4 bases, with 15 bases between them. The CDR3 is made up of 13 amino acids. For the CDR3, the DNA is TGCAGCGCCATTCGGACGGGAGCAGATACGCAGTATTTT. Amino acids: CSAIRTGADTQYF.

This clonotype was detected a few times. The chain couples TRBV21-1 to TRBJ2-2; the table calls TRBD2, which could not be checked here. TRBV21-1 is a pseudogene locus. The CDR3 covers 18 residues. CDR3 region: CASSKRITGTSDTGELFF. The CDR3 DNA is TGTGCCAGCAGCAAACGGATTACCGGGACAAGCGACACCGGGGAGCTGTTTTTT.

The chain carries TRBV6-5 and TRBJ1-1, with D hard to call. Trimming took 0 bases from V and 2 from J, leaving 10 bases between them. The CDR3 is made up of 15 amino acids. Germline V gene data show CDR1 as MNHEY and CDR2 as SVGAGI. Here the CDR3 DNA reads TGTGCCAGCAGTTACTCCAATTCGGTAAACACTGAAGCTTTCTTT. Its protein product is CASSYSNSVNTEAFF.

This clonotype was seen a few times. The genes are TRBV6-1 and TRBJ2-7; D possibly corresponds to TRBD2 (5 bases). Trimming removed 6 bases at V and 6 bases at J, with 12 bases between. CDR1 MNHNS and CDR2 SASEGT come from the germline V gene. The CDR3 length is 12 residues. CDR3 loop: CASRGGPSEQYV. The CDR3 coding sequence is TGTGCCAGCAGGGGCGGGCCCTCCGAGCAGTACGTC.

This clonotype was seen a few times. This sequence joins TRBV5-1 and TRBJ2-5; no reliable D call. Germline lookup yields CDR1 SGHRS and CDR2 YFSETQ. The V gene lost 5 bases and the J gene lost 1 base, with 15 bases spanning the gap. This CDR3 is 15 amino acids long. The CDR3 nucleotides are TGCGCCAGCAGTGTGTATCGGACGTTCCAAGAGACCCAGTACTTC. This codes for CASSVYRTFQETQYF.

The V call is TRBV6-1, the J call TRBJ2-1; tentative D call: TRBD2 (6 bases). Trimming left V 0 bases short and J 0 bases short, with 6 bases between. Looked up from germline, CDR1 is MNHNS and CDR2 is SASEGT. The CDR3 consists of 15 residues. The CDR3 region has the DNA TGTGCCAGCAGTGAAGCGGGGGGCTCCTACAATGAGCAGTTCTTC. This sequence encodes CASSEAGGSYNEQFF.

The V call is TRBV20-1, the J call TRBJ2-3; 8 bases fit TRBD2. Germline trimming cut 6 bases from V and 6 bases from J; bases unmatched to any gene: 5. The CDR3 has 12 amino acids. CDR1 DFQATT and CDR2 SNEGSKA come from the germline V gene (reference sequence). This chain's CDR3 is CSALLAADTQYF. The CDR3 DNA reads TGCAGTGCCCTACTAGCGGCTGATACGCAGTATTTT.

The chain uses TRBV6-5 and TRBJ2-1; 8 bases are a match to TRBD1. The CDR3 covers 16 residues. Trimming at V came to 0 bases and at J to 2 bases, leaving 3 bases not matched to a gene. Germline-derived CDR1 and CDR2 are MNHEY and SVGAGI. The CDR3 DNA sequence: TGTGCCAGCAGTTACTCGATCAGGGGGCCCTACAATGAGCAGTTCTTC. Protein: CASSYSIRGPYNEQFF.

The rearrangement joins TRBV9 to TRBJ1-2; D may be TRBD1 (6 bases). The CDR3 spans 18 residues. From germline, CDR1 is SGDLS and CDR2 YYNGEE. V gave up 2 bases and J gave up 6 bases, with 26 bases separating them. The DNA of the CDR3 is TGTGCCAGCAGCGTGAGCTCATCTGGGGTCCAGGGGTATCATGGCTACACCTTC. It codes for CASSVSSSGVQGYHGYTF.